This passage covers 6 T cell receptor beta chains from one sample sequenced in a study of T-cell memory formation after mild COVID-19. MiXCR, run by TCRdb on the 5' RACE reads, gives a single entry per CDR3 protein. The sample shows approximately 180,000 distinct CDR3 sequences, roughly 16% of them seen only once. The source material was PBMCs or a T cell subset sorted from them (not recorded which). Source of these receptors: an adult woman who had mild COVID-19 (a few samples of this study predate the infection). Cell type and time point are not known.

This clonotype appeared a few times. The gene calls are TRBV5-4 and TRBJ2-1, with D tentatively TRBD1 (8 bases). Trimming removed 5 bases at V and 4 bases at J, with 16 bases between. Germline V gene data show CDR1 as SGHNT and CDR2 as YYREEE (reference sequence). This CDR3 spans 15 amino acids. In nucleotides, the CDR3 is TGTGCCAGCAGTCGAGGACAGGGAGGGTACAATGAGCAGTTCTTC. Amino acid sequence: CASSRGQGGYNEQFF.

This clonotype turned up a few times. CDR3 loop: CASSWPSPGPPRYEQYF. Written as DNA, the CDR3 is TGTGCCAGCAGTTGGCCCAGTCCGGGACCCCCTCGATACGAGCAGTACTTC. The chain employs TRBV6-2 or TRBV6-3 and TRBJ2-7; D tentatively reads TRBD1 or TRBD2 (5 bases each). This CDR3 spans 17 amino acids. Germline V gene lookup returns CDR1 MNHEY and CDR2 SVGEGT. Trimming pared 4 bases from V and 4 bases from J, leaving 23 bases between.

This clonotype has just a few counts. This chain joins TRBV19 and TRBJ2-4, with 9 positions matching TRBD1. Trimming took 6 bases from V and 4 from J; bases not matched to a gene: 16. Looked up from germline, CDR1 is LNHDA and CDR2 is SQIVND (reference sequence). The CDR3 loop spans 18 amino acids. The CDR3 protein is CASSPLMGQGRGKNIQYF. The CDR3 DNA reads TGTGCCAGTAGCCCCTTGATGGGACAGGGACGGGGGAAAAACATTCAGTACTTC.

This clonotype has a handful of counts. This chain connects TRBV7-9 to TRBJ2-5, with TRBD1 as a possible D gene (6 bases). V shed 4 bases and J shed 2 bases, with 14 bases lying between them. The germline V gene has CDR1 SEHNR and CDR2 FQNEAQ (reference sequence). This CDR3 contains 15 residues. The CDR3 protein is CASSSPATGQETQYF. CDR3 DNA: TGTGCCAGCAGCTCCCCCGCGACAGGACAAGAGACCCAGTACTTC.

V gene TRBV7-9 combines with J gene TRBJ2-1; D is uncertain. Germline CDR1 reads SEHNR; CDR2 reads FQNEAQ (reference sequence). Trimming took off 5 bases at V and 0 bases at J, with 14 bases between the two ends. This CDR3 is built from 16 residues. CDR3 sequence: CASSKEGPISYNEQFF. Written as DNA, the CDR3 is TGTGCCAGCAGCAAGGAAGGACCGATCTCCTACAATGAGCAGTTCTTC. Looking up the rest from reference TRBV7-9 and TRBJ2-1 gives the full variable domain: DTGVSQNPRHKITKRGQNVTFRCDPISEHNRLYWYRQTLGQGPEFLTYFQNEAQLEKSRLLSDRFSAERPKGSFSTLEIQRTEQGDSAMYLCASSKEGPISYNEQFFGPGTRLTVL.

Ten or more counts support this clonotype. The V call is TRBV6-5, the J call TRBJ2-3; TRBD2 is a possible D gene (6 bases). Trimming stripped 0 bases from V and 0 bases from J, with 13 bases between. This CDR3 has 17 residues. Germline V gene sequence: CDR1 MNHEY, CDR2 SVGAGI. In nucleotides, the CDR3 is TGTGCCAGCAGTTACTCGGAGGTGCGGGGTAGCACAGATACGCAGTATTTT. Amino acids: CASSYSEVRGSTDTQYF.